The 31 T cell receptor beta chains in this list originate from one sample, sequenced in a study of CD8 T cells in ankylosing spondylitis. Study observations and caveats: Seemingly characteristic of ankylosing spondylitis blood was a TCR beta motif consisting of roughly 8 highly homologous variants.

Their antigens are not known. MiXCR, run by TCRdb on the 5' RACE reads, gives a single entry per CDR3 protein. Among about 130,000 distinct CDR3 sequences listed, approximately 17% were seen once. Sample: blood, either unsorted or a sorted T cell fraction (not recorded which). These receptors were obtained from a male donor with ankylosing spondylitis.

This clonotype turned up a few times. The V call is TRBV4-2, the J call TRBJ1-1; 8 bases are shared with TRBD1. Trimming at V came to 2 bases and at J to 4 bases, leaving 9 bases not matched to a gene. The CDR3 runs 16 residues. Looked up from germline, CDR1 is LGHNA and CDR2 is YNFKEQ. The DNA for the CDR3 is TGTGCCAGCAGCCAATGGCTCCAGGGGGCCTTCACTGAAGCTTTCTTT. Encoded protein: CASSQWLQGAFTEAFF.

The J gene is TRBJ1-1, the V gene TRBV9; D is unclear. Germline V gene sequence: CDR1 SGDLS, CDR2 YYNGEE. The germline V and J ends were trimmed by 3 bases and 3 bases, with 12 bases remaining between them. The CDR3 loop spans 14 amino acids. CDR3 sequence reads: CASSELSGYTEAFF. The CDR3, as DNA: TGTGCCAGCAGCGAACTTAGCGGGTACACTGAAGCTTTCTTT.

This clonotype was observed a few times. The V call is TRBV6-1, the J call TRBJ1-3; 8 bases align to TRBD1. The CDR3 totals 14 residues. In germline, CDR1 is MNHNS, CDR2 SASEGT. V was pared by 6 bases and J by 0 bases, with 1 base of the junction left unmatched. CDR3 sequence reads: CASRDRVSGNTIYF. The CDR3 DNA reads as TGTGCCAGCAGGGACAGGGTCTCTGGAAACACCATATATTTT.

Only a few counts were recorded for this clonotype. The V and J genes are TRBV27 and TRBJ1-2; 7 nucleotides agree with TRBD1. Germline-derived CDR1 and CDR2 are MNHEY and SMNVEV (reference sequence). The CDR3 spans 18 residues. The ends lost 2 bases at V and 4 bases at J; junction bases unmatched: 16. For the CDR3, the DNA is TGTGCCAGCAGTTTAACAGCGAATTGGGGACAGACTTTCTATGGCTACACCTTC. Translating gives CASSLTANWGQTFYGYTF.

Comment on this clonotype: This likely comes from a read error, as the CDR3 has no conserved phenylalanine or tryptophan at its end. The DNA is omitted, as the CDR3 cannot be located on it reliably, and the CDR3 follows TCRdb's listing. The rearrangement uses TRBV21-1 and TRBJ1-5. TRBV21-1 is a known pseudogene. The CDR3 extends over 9 residues, inclusive of both ends. The CDR3 is CASSKGVRN.

This clonotype was recorded a few times. The CDR3 spells CASSLVGSRANEQFF. The DNA for the CDR3 is TGCGCCAGCAGCTTGGTCGGTAGCAGGGCCAATGAGCAGTTCTTC. The chain links TRBV5-1 to TRBJ2-1, with D tentatively TRBD1 (5 bases). In germline, CDR1 is SGHRS, CDR2 YFSETQ. The CDR3 spans 15 residues. V dropped 0 bases and J dropped 6 bases, with 13 bases sitting between them.

This clonotype was seen only a few times. The chain employs TRBV7-3 and TRBJ1-1; perhaps TRBD1 as D (6 bases). V was trimmed by 5 bases and J by 1 base, leaving 23 bases between them. The germline V gene has CDR1 SGHTA and CDR2 FQGTGA. CDR3 length: 18 residues. The CDR3 DNA reads TGTGCCAGCAGCCCCTATCCTACCCAGACAGGCCAGAACACTGAAGCTTTCTTT. Protein product: CASSPYPTQTGQNTEAFF. Full variable domain (remainder filled in from reference TRBV7-3 and TRBJ1-1): GAGVSQTPSNKVTEKGKYVELRCDPISGHTALYWYRQSLGQGPEFLIYFQGTGAADDSGLPNDRFFAVRPEGSVSTLKIQRTERGDSAVYLCASSPYPTQTGQNTEAFFGQGTRLTVV.

This clonotype was observed a handful of times. This chain connects TRBV5-6 to TRBJ2-7; TRBD2 matches 7 bases. The CDR3 runs to 15 residues. The J segment lost 3 bases and the V segment lost 5 bases, leaving 11 bases of the junction unmatched. Germline CDR1 SGHDT, CDR2 YYEEEE. The CDR3 loop is CASRFAGAPIYEQYF. CDR3 nucleotides: TGTGCCAGCAGATTCGCGGGAGCCCCCATCTACGAGCAGTACTTC.

The CDR3 reads CASSLGTNGYTF. For the CDR3, the DNA is TGTGCCAGCAGCTTGGGGACAAATGGCTACACCTTC. V and J are TRBV7-9 and TRBJ1-2, with a possible D match to TRBD1 (6 bases). Germline V gene lookup returns CDR1 SEHNR and CDR2 FQNEAQ (reference sequence). Trimming stripped 3 bases from V and 6 bases from J, with 8 bases between. The CDR3 is 12 amino acids.

The chain recombines TRBV5-1 with TRBJ2-3, with D tentatively TRBD2 (6 bases). CDR1 is SGHRS, CDR2 YFSETQ, per germline. V lost 0 bases, J lost 6 bases, and 14 bases lay in between. This CDR3 is built from 15 residues. The CDR3 spells CASSLEEGRGDTQYF. The CDR3 region has the DNA TGCGCCAGCAGCTTGGAGGAGGGCCGGGGGGATACGCAGTATTTT. The variable domain in full, completed from reference TRBV5-1 and TRBJ2-3, reads KAGVTQTPRYLIKTRGQQVTLSCSPISGHRSVSWYQQTPGQGLQFLFEYFSETQRNKGNFPGRFSGRQFSNSRSEMNVSTLELGDSALYLCASSLEEGRGDTQYFGPGTRLTVL.

The rearrangement links TRBV4-2 to TRBJ2-2; 7 positions agree with TRBD1. The CDR3 extends over 13 amino acids. The germline gives CDR1 LGHNA, CDR2 YNFKEQ. The V segment lost 5 bases and the J segment 9 bases; nucleotides outside the gene matches: 6. The CDR3 DNA is TGTGCCAGCAGCGGGGACAGCCGCCGGGAGCTGTTTTTT. Translating gives CASSGDSRRELFF.

This sequence joins TRBV12-3 or TRBV12-4 and TRBJ2-5; 8 bases line up with TRBD2. J gave up 4 bases and V 6 bases, and 10 bases lay outside the gene matches. The CDR3 covers 15 residues. CDR3 in DNA: TGTGCCAGCAGCCCTTTGGGAAGCGGGGGAGAGACCCAGTACTTC. Translating it yields CASSPLGSGGETQYF.

J is TRBJ2-3 and V is TRBV2; 9 nucleotides match TRBD2. The length of the CDR3 is 18 residues. Per the germline V gene, CDR1 is SNHLY and CDR2 is FYNNEI. With 2 bases clipped from V and 3 bases from J, the junction kept 12 bases outside the gene matches. Here the CDR3 DNA reads TGTGCCAGCAGTGAACCCAGGACTAGCGCGCGATTTACAGATACGCAGTATTTT. Its translation is CASSEPRTSARFTDTQYF.

V is TRBV24-1 and J is TRBJ2-4; D is unresolved. V dropped 1 base and J dropped 13 bases, with 10 bases sitting between them. This CDR3 spans 12 amino acids. Looked up from germline, CDR1 is KGHDR and CDR2 is SFDVKD. CDR3 DNA: TGTGCCACCAGTGATTTAGGGCAGGAACAGTACTTC. Residues: CATSDLGQEQYF.

This clonotype came up a few times. This chain connects TRBV12-3 or TRBV12-4 to TRBJ2-7; no reliable D call. Trimming stripped 4 bases from V and 2 bases from J, with 6 bases between. The CDR3 is 12 residues long. The CDR3 nucleotides read TGTGCCAGCAGTTCTTCCCCCTACGAGCAGTACTTC. This encodes CASSSSPYEQYF.

The genes are TRBV7-9 and TRBJ1-1, with TRBD1 matching 8 bases. The germline gives CDR1 SEHNR, CDR2 FQNEAQ (reference sequence). V lost 5 bases to trimming and J lost 3 bases; unmatched junction nucleotides: 2. The CDR3 is 13 residues long. CDR3 residues: CASSPTGDTEAFF. DNA of the CDR3: TGTGCCAGCAGCCCGACAGGGGACACTGAAGCTTTCTTT.

This clonotype has a count of ten or more. This chain joins TRBV29-1 and TRBJ2-6; TRBD1 matches 10 bases. Per germline, CDR1 SQVTM and CDR2 ANQGSEA. The CDR3 is made up of 17 amino acids. V dropped 1 base and J dropped 1; count of bases not matched to a gene: 4. CDR3 amino acids: CSVEVGQGGSGANVLTF. The DNA of the CDR3 is TGCAGCGTTGAAGTAGGACAGGGGGGTTCTGGGGCCAACGTCCTGACTTTC.

The chain links TRBV20-1 to TRBJ2-7; no clear D gene. Germline V CDR1 and CDR2: DFQATT, SNEGSKA (reference sequence). Trimming took off 5 bases at V and 4 bases at J, with 18 bases between the two ends. This CDR3 is built from 14 residues. CDR3 bases: TGCAGTGCTTTTCCGCCATCCTCCACTTACGAGCAGTACTTC. Its translation: CSAFPPSSTYEQYF.

This clonotype has a handful of counts. This sequence joins TRBV4-1 and TRBJ1-6; D perhaps matches TRBD1 (5 bases). Per germline, CDR1 MGHRA and CDR2 YSYEKL. The CDR3 sequence is 15 residues long. V was clipped by 0 bases and J by 10 bases, with 13 bases between them. The CDR3: CASSQEGTGGSPLHF. In nucleotides, the CDR3 is TGCGCCAGCAGCCAAGAAGGGACGGGCGGGTCACCCCTCCACTTT.

In its sample, this clonotype was seen many times. This sequence joins TRBV12-3 or TRBV12-4 and TRBJ2-5; the match to TRBD1 covers 9 bases. The CDR3 has 14 amino acids. V shed 8 bases and J 2 bases; nucleotides not matched to a gene: 6. The CDR3 region has the DNA TGTGCCAGCTCCCCCGGACAGGGGCAAGAGACCCAGTACTTC. This gives the protein CASSPGQGQETQYF.

The table lists this clonotype with a few counts. The gene calls are TRBV5-1 and TRBJ2-1; 11 bases fit TRBD1. This CDR3 is built from 15 residues. J lost 5 bases, V lost 4 bases, and 5 bases had no gene match. The germline V gene has CDR1 SGHRS and CDR2 YFSETQ. In DNA, the CDR3 is TGCGCCAGCAGCCCGGGGGACAGGGGGGACAATGAGCAGTTCTTC. Translating it yields CASSPGDRGDNEQFF. The whole variable domain, filled in from reference TRBV5-1 and TRBJ2-1, reads KAGVTQTPRYLIKTRGQQVTLSCSPISGHRSVSWYQQTPGQGLQFLFEYFSETQRNKGNFPGRFSGRQFSNSRSEMNVSTLELGDSALYLCASSPGDRGDNEQFFGPGTRLTVL.

V is TRBV27 and J is TRBJ1-2; the D is unclear. Trimming removed 6 bases at V and 7 bases at J, with 12 bases between. CDR1 is MNHEY, CDR2 SMNVEV, per germline (reference sequence). This CDR3 has 12 amino acids. The CDR3 region has the DNA TGTGCCAGCAGGAGGACGGACGGTGGCTACACCTTC. This sequence encodes CASRRTDGGYTF.

The chain links TRBV27 to TRBJ2-7; possible D gene TRBD2, 6 bases. Trimming removed 2 bases from V and 6 bases from J, with 11 bases in between. Germline V CDR1 and CDR2: MNHEY, SMNVEV (reference sequence). The CDR3 is made up of 13 amino acids. In DNA form, the CDR3 reads TGTGCCAGCAGTTTAGGGGGGTCGAGCGAGCAGTACTTC. Its protein product is CASSLGGSSEQYF.

The J gene is TRBJ2-2, the V gene TRBV10-3; TRBD1 agrees at 8 bases. The V gene end was trimmed by 8 bases and the J gene end by 5 bases; junction bases not matched to a gene: 13. The CDR3 covers 16 residues. CDR1 is ENHRY and CDR2 is SYGVKD in the germline V gene. The CDR3 sequence is CAIPGGQGEGTGELFF. CDR3 nucleotide sequence: TGTGCCATCCCCGGTGGACAGGGAGAGGGGACCGGGGAGCTGTTTTTT.

This clonotype turned up a few times. V gene TRBV4-3 combines with J gene TRBJ2-7; tentative D call: TRBD2 (5 bases). The CDR3 extends over 18 amino acids. CDR1 and CDR2 from the germline V gene are LGHNA and YSLEER. V was trimmed by 1 base and J by 4 bases, leaving 23 bases between them. The CDR3 here is CASSQVNPPLLGKYEQYF. In DNA form, the CDR3 reads TGCGCCAGCAGCCAAGTAAACCCTCCCCTACTAGGGAAATACGAGCAGTACTTC.

The V call is TRBV29-1, the J call TRBJ2-7; tentative D call: TRBD1 (6 bases). The germline V gene encodes CDR1 SQVTM and CDR2 ANQGSEA. The ends were cut back, 7 bases at V and 7 bases at J, with 17 bases in the middle. The CDR3 contains 12 residues. CDR3 loop: CSGITGSREQYF. The CDR3 coding sequence is TGCAGCGGAATAACAGGGTCGCGGGAGCAGTACTTC.

This clonotype was found a few times. The chain joins TRBV5-1 to TRBJ2-2; possible D gene TRBD1, 5 bases. CDR1 and CDR2 (germline): SGHRS, YFSETQ. Trimming left V 4 bases short and J 3 bases short, with 10 bases between. This CDR3 has 14 residues. The CDR3 DNA is TGCGCCAGCAGCCAGGGCTGGGACACCGGGGAGCTGTTTTTT. Amino acids: CASSQGWDTGELFF.

This clonotype was seen once. The V call is TRBV27, the J call TRBJ2-7, with 9 bases aligning to TRBD1. The CDR3 length is 11 residues. Germline V gives CDR1 MNHEY, CDR2 SMNVEV (reference sequence). V lost 8 bases to trimming and J lost 6 bases; unmatched junction nucleotides: 2. The chain's CDR3 is CASGDRAEQYF. The CDR3 region has the DNA TGTGCCAGCGGGGACAGGGCCGAGCAGTACTTC.

The CDR3 region is CASSPGDHTDTQYF. The CDR3 nucleotides are TGTGCCAGCAGCCCGGGGGACCACACAGATACGCAGTATTTT. The rearrangement uses TRBV3-1 and TRBJ2-3; D perhaps matches TRBD2 (6 bases). Germline V gene lookup returns CDR1 LGHDT and CDR2 YNNKEL (reference sequence). The V end was cut by 4 bases, the J end by 2 bases, with 10 bases between. The CDR3 is made up of 14 amino acids.

The chain joins TRBV5-6 to TRBJ2-6; D unresolved. This CDR3 has 15 amino acids. From germline, CDR1 is SGHDT and CDR2 YYEEEE. V dropped 2 bases and J dropped 4 bases, with 10 bases sitting between them. The CDR3 spells CASSFDGAGANVLTF. CDR3 nucleotide sequence: TGTGCCAGCAGCTTCGACGGAGCCGGGGCCAACGTCCTGACTTTC.

The chain joins TRBV27 to TRBJ2-5; D perhaps matches TRBD1 (7 bases). Germline assignment: CDR1 MNHEY and CDR2 SMNVEV (reference sequence). The CDR3 loop spans 17 amino acids. V was cut by 2 bases and J by 4 bases, with 20 bases left in between. The CDR3, as DNA: TGTGCCAGCAGTTTAAGAGGGGGCATCTACGGGGGAGAGACCCAGTACTTC. It is translated as CASSLRGGIYGGETQYF.